This section outlines one TCR beta chain sequence together with its context. This clone was seen only a few times. Its antigen remains unidentified. Base qualities are not provided; no much larger clone lies one nucleotide away. The data are from a study of T cell changes during pregnancy in multiple sclerosis (dated by TCRdb to between 2018 and 2021). Context from the whole study: The study looked at changes in the T cell repertoire across pregnancy in women with multiple sclerosis.

The protocol used for the library was the immunoSEQ multiplex PCR assay. As stored in TCRdb, this immuneACCESS dataset retains in-frame rearrangements with V and J assigned. A fraction of the clones does not appear; measured against another copy, unresolved V genes explain less than half of the discrepancy, and the remainder lacks a known reason. For this sample there are tens of thousands of clones; approximately 95% appear just once. The top ten clones comprise approximately 1% of the sample. From a lookup of the germline V gene, CDR1 and CDR2 are SGHRS and YFSETQ. The CDR3 measures 15 amino acids from cysteine to phenylalanine. The read is trimmed to its CDR3 DNA, 45 bases read in frame from base 1. Trimming at the junction amounts to 5 bases on V and 2 bases on J, and the germline ends lie 16 bases apart.

The V gene is TRBV5-1 and the J gene is TRBJ1-2, and possibly TRBD1, on 6 matching bases. The material was peripheral blood, obtained in the first trimester of pregnancy. The origin of this receptor is a female donor with multiple sclerosis, enrolled in a pregnancy study. Here is the DNA: TGCGCCAGCAGTGTGAAGGGGGATTCCAACTATGGCTACACCTTC. The resulting protein is CASSVKGDSNYGYTF.